This T cell receptor (beta chain) was captured in a study of shared clonotypes between healthy human individuals. Study results and limitations: Across subsets, estimated richness was generally greater for naive than for memory populations.

A note on this clone: Its antigen is unknown.

CD45RO-negative CD8 cells positively selected for CCR7 made up the naive population, which excluded terminally differentiated effector memory CD45RA+ cells. Replicate sorted-subset PCRs were loaded with around 200 ng DNA, 30,000 or so T cell genomes. Libraries were prepared by immunoSEQ multiplex PCR; TCRdb keeps only in-frame clonotypes and omits some of them. The profile shows about 680,000 clones, 92% of them singletons. The receptor was derived from a young man in good health. The sample comprised naive CD8+ T cells sorted from blood.

CDR3 loop: CASSYAAGSYEQYF. As DNA, the CDR3 is TGTGCCAGCAGTTACGCGGCGGGATCCTACGAGCAGTACTTC. The genes are TRBV27 and TRBJ2-7, with D tentatively TRBD2 (6 bases). This CDR3 contains 14 residues. In germline, CDR1 is MNHEY, CDR2 SMNVEV (reference sequence). Trimming cost V 4 bases and J 1 base, with 11 bases left between them.